These 29 T cell receptor beta chains share one sample of origin, sequenced in a study of T cells after yellow fever vaccination. MiXCR, applied by TCRdb to the 5' RACE reads, yields one record per CDR3 protein. The sample includes around 50,000 distinct CDR3 sequences, 5.5% to 7.5% seen only once; the top ten take about 10%. The source was PBMCs, either bulk or a sorted T-cell subset (CD4+, CD8+, memory, or dextramer-sorted; not recorded which), collected 45 days after the yellow fever booster vaccination. The receptor source for this set is a man aged 25 to 45 who received the YFV17D yellow fever vaccine.

This clonotype has a count of ten or more. The CDR3 DNA reads as TGCAGCGTTGTCGGGGGAGAGACCCAGTACTTC. Encoded protein: CSVVGGETQYF. The V call is TRBV29-1, the J call TRBJ2-5, with D possibly matching TRBD2 (6 bases). The V and J ends lost 4 bases and 4 bases respectively, with 7 bases between them. Germline V gives CDR1 SQVTM, CDR2 ANQGSEA. The CDR3 consists of 11 residues.

In this sample, this clonotype turned up many times. V gene TRBV11-3 combines with J gene TRBJ2-3; 8 bases are a match to TRBD1. Trimming removed 4 bases from V and 6 bases from J; junction bases left unmatched: 6. The CDR3 runs to 14 residues. The germline gives CDR1 SGHNT, CDR2 YENEEA. CDR3: CASSSGQGSDTQYF. CDR3 DNA sequence: TGTGCCAGCAGCTCCGGACAGGGATCGGATACGCAGTATTTT.

This clonotype was seen only a few times. The chain recombines TRBV5-1 with TRBJ2-5, with D maybe TRBD1 (5 bases). CDR1 is SGHRS, CDR2 YFSETQ, per germline. V shed 0 bases and J shed 2 bases, with 14 bases lying between them. There are 16 residues in the CDR3. The CDR3 nucleotides read TGCGCCAGCAGCTTGGGTTCGACAGCGATACAAGAGACCCAGTACTTC. Its translation: CASSLGSTAIQETQYF.

This clonotype was seen many times. The rearrangement joins TRBV2 to TRBJ2-7, with D unresolved. Trimming cost V 6 bases and J 2 bases, with 5 bases left between them. Germline-derived CDR1 and CDR2 are SNHLY and FYNNEI. The CDR3 loop spans 11 amino acids. The CDR3 is CASRETYEQYF. The CDR3 DNA reads as TGTGCCAGCAGAGAAACCTACGAGCAGTACTTC.

This clonotype was counted between two and nine times. This sequence joins TRBV5-1 and TRBJ2-3, with a weak D call TRBD1 (5 bases). Germline assignment: CDR1 SGHRS and CDR2 YFSETQ. Trimming removed 0 bases at V and 4 bases at J, with 27 bases between. The CDR3 is 20 residues long. The CDR3 DNA follows: TGCGCCAGCAGCTTGGTGGGGCGAACATCGAGCAAGGGTAGTGCAGATACGCAGTATTTT. This codes for CASSLVGRTSSKGSADTQYF.

This clonotype was seen only a few times. The chain uses TRBV19 and TRBJ1-5; maybe TRBD1 (5 bases). V lost 9 bases, J lost 0 bases, and 12 bases lay in between. Per the germline V gene, CDR1 is LNHDA and CDR2 is SQIVND (reference sequence). The CDR3 covers 14 residues. CDR3 DNA sequence: TGTGCCAGCATGGGGGGGACTAGCAATCAGCCCCAGCATTTT. Its protein product is CASMGGTSNQPQHF.

This clonotype was seen more than once but under ten times. The chain employs TRBV7-2 and TRBJ1-1, with D perhaps matching TRBD1 (5 bases). This CDR3 region has 14 residues. Germline CDR1 and CDR2: SGHTA and FQGNSA. The V end lost 4 bases, the J end lost 4 bases, and 13 bases lay between the germline ends. The CDR3 reads CASSSIGGITEAFF. CDR3 bases: TGTGCCAGCAGCTCCATCGGGGGGATCACTGAAGCTTTCTTT. The complete variable domain, with remaining parts taken from reference TRBV7-2 and TRBJ1-1, reads GAGVSQSPSNKVTEKGKDVELRCDPISGHTALYWYRQSLGQGLEFLIYFQGNSAPDKSGLPSDRFSAERTGGSVSTLTIQRTQQEDSAVYLCASSSIGGITEAFFGQGTRLTVV.

The V call is TRBV20-1, the J call TRBJ2-7, with a weak D call TRBD1 (6 bases). This CDR3 has 13 residues. V lost 1 base and J lost 4, with 11 bases in between. The V gene's germline CDR1 is DFQATT and CDR2 SNEGSKA (reference sequence). CDR3: CSARAQGLYEQYF. CDR3 in DNA: TGCAGTGCTAGAGCGCAGGGGTTGTACGAGCAGTACTTC.

This clonotype was counted only a few times. The CDR3 DNA reads TGTGCCAGCAGCTTAGGTAGCTCTGGGGCCAACGTCCTGACTTTC. Translating it yields CASSLGSSGANVLTF. The chain has TRBV7-2 and TRBJ2-6; D gene ambiguous. V lost 1 base and J lost 0, with 4 bases in between. Per germline, CDR1 SGHTA and CDR2 FQGNSA. CDR3 length equals 15 residues.

This chain links TRBV20-1 with TRBJ2-1, with 14 nucleotides matching TRBD2. This CDR3 region has 16 residues. Germline loops: CDR1 DFQATT, CDR2 SNEGSKA (reference sequence). J lost 6 bases, V lost 4 bases, and 8 bases had no gene match. This CDR3 is CSATGTSGSWSNEQFF. The CDR3 DNA reads TGCAGTGCTACTGGGACTAGCGGGAGTTGGAGCAATGAGCAGTTCTTC.

At least ten counts were recorded for this clonotype. The chain has TRBV7-2 and TRBJ1-2; 7 bases are shared with TRBD1. The CDR3 is made up of 14 amino acids. Losses at the gene ends were 5 bases for V and 6 bases for J; bases not matched to a gene: 9. The germline gives CDR1 SGHTA, CDR2 FQGNSA. The CDR3 spells CASSPGQVVDGYTF. As DNA, the CDR3 is TGTGCCAGCAGCCCAGGACAGGTCGTGGATGGCTACACCTTC.

This clonotype was recorded at least ten times. V usage is TRBV6-5 and J usage is TRBJ2-1; a possible D gene is TRBD2 (6 bases). Trimming took 0 bases from V and 3 from J, leaving 15 bases between them. There are 17 residues in the CDR3. Germline V gives CDR1 MNHEY, CDR2 SVGAGI. The CDR3 DNA reads as TGTGCCAGCAGTTACTCGGGACTGGGCGGGGTCTACAATGAGCAGTTCTTC. Amino acids: CASSYSGLGGVYNEQFF.

This clonotype came up many times. The chain has TRBV27 and TRBJ2-7; D is possibly TRBD2 (6 bases). In germline, CDR1 is MNHEY, CDR2 SMNVEV (reference sequence). This CDR3 has 13 amino acids. Deletions cut 7 bases from V and 0 bases from J, with 10 bases between. The CDR3 DNA sequence: TGTGCCAGCAAACTAGCCAACTCCTACGAGCAGTACTTC. Protein sequence: CASKLANSYEQYF.

This clonotype was recorded many times. Here the CDR3 reads CASSIVSGRFGNEQFF. The CDR3 coding sequence is TGTGCCAGCAGCATCGTTAGCGGGAGGTTTGGCAATGAGCAGTTCTTC. This rearrangement joins TRBV4-2 to TRBJ2-1, with 10 positions matching TRBD2. The CDR3 totals 16 residues. J lost 6 bases, V lost 5 bases, and 10 bases had no gene match. Germline-derived CDR1 and CDR2 are LGHNA and YNFKEQ.

This clonotype was recorded a few times. The chain uses TRBV7-9 and TRBJ1-1; 9 nucleotides line up with TRBD1. This CDR3 comprises 15 residues. The V gene's germline CDR1 is SEHNR and CDR2 FQNEAQ (reference sequence). The trim removed 1 base at V and 3 bases at J, leaving 3 bases unmatched. CDR3 nucleotide sequence: TGTGCCAGCAGCTTAGAGGGACAGGGCTACACTGAAGCTTTCTTT. It encodes CASSLEGQGYTEAFF.

V usage is TRBV9 and J usage is TRBJ2-1; 9 positions agree with TRBD2. Looked up from germline, CDR1 is SGDLS and CDR2 is YYNGEE. Germline trimming cut 0 bases from V and 3 bases from J; bases unmatched to any gene: 1. CDR3 length: 15 amino acids. CDR3 amino acids: CASSVVAGVYNEQFF. The CDR3, as DNA: TGTGCCAGCAGCGTAGTAGCGGGAGTCTACAATGAGCAGTTCTTC.

In this sample, this clonotype turned up a few times. This sequence joins TRBV6-5 and TRBJ2-2; D unresolved. The CDR3 totals 16 residues. The germline V and J ends were trimmed by 2 bases and 6 bases, with 16 bases remaining between them. The germline V gene encodes CDR1 MNHEY and CDR2 SVGAGI. CDR3 amino acids: CASSYSEASISGELFF. The CDR3 region has the DNA TGTGCCAGCAGTTACAGTGAGGCTAGTATATCCGGGGAGCTGTTTTTT.

This clonotype has at least ten counts. The chain joins TRBV9 to TRBJ1-6; D remains unclear. V shed 0 bases and J shed 7 bases, with 8 bases lying between them. From germline, CDR1 is SGDLS and CDR2 YYNGEE. This CDR3 comprises 14 residues. Here the CDR3 DNA reads TGTGCCAGCAGCGTAGAGTTCCAGAATTCACCCCTCCACTTT. Its protein product is CASSVEFQNSPLHF.

At least ten counts were recorded for this clonotype. This chain uses TRBV20-1 with TRBJ2-5; 8 nucleotides line up with TRBD1. This CDR3 spans 14 amino acids. V lost 0 bases and J lost 5; bases outside the gene matches: 5. Germline values: CDR1 DFQATT, CDR2 SNEGSKA (reference sequence). The CDR3 sequence: CSAREQGQVETQYF. As DNA, the CDR3 is TGCAGTGCTAGAGAACAGGGACAGGTGGAGACCCAGTACTTC.

This clonotype was counted many times. The V gene is TRBV7-2, the J gene TRBJ2-1; 10 bases fit TRBD2. The CDR3 consists of 15 residues. Germline lookup yields CDR1 SGHTA and CDR2 FQGNSA. J lost 8 bases, V lost 2 bases, and 6 bases had no gene match. The CDR3 loop is CASSLTGLAIDEQFF. The CDR3, as DNA: TGTGCCAGCAGCTTAACGGGACTAGCGATCGATGAGCAGTTCTTC. The entire variable domain, with the rest obtained from reference TRBV7-2 and TRBJ2-1, is as follows: GAGVSQSPSNKVTEKGKDVELRCDPISGHTALYWYRQSLGQGLEFLIYFQGNSAPDKSGLPSDRFSAERTGGSVSTLTIQRTQQEDSAVYLCASSLTGLAIDEQFFGPGTRLTVL.

This clonotype came up many times. The V call is TRBV12-3 or TRBV12-4, the J call TRBJ2-3; D is ambiguous. Trimming stripped 1 base from V and 7 bases from J, with 6 bases between. This CDR3 spans 12 amino acids. The CDR3 reads CASSLGRYTQYF. CDR3 nucleotides: TGTGCCAGCAGTTTAGGACGTTATACGCAGTATTTT.

This sequence joins TRBV5-6 and TRBJ1-2; D remains unclear. Trimming removed 4 bases from V and 4 bases from J, with 20 bases in between. The CDR3 length is 16 residues. Germline V lookup: CDR1 SGHDT, CDR2 YYEEEE. The DNA for the CDR3 is TGTGCCAGCAGCCCCCTAACCACAGACTTTAGCTATGGCTACACCTTC. Its protein is CASSPLTTDFSYGYTF.

This clonotype was seen at least ten times. The chain carries TRBV20-1 and TRBJ2-1, with 13 nucleotides matching TRBD2. J gave up 10 bases and V 0 bases, and 6 bases lay outside the gene matches. Germline CDR1 DFQATT, CDR2 SNEGSKA (reference sequence). CDR3 length: 15 residues. The CDR3 sequence is CSARDPTSGRIEQFF. CDR3 DNA: TGCAGTGCTAGAGATCCGACTAGCGGGAGGATAGAGCAGTTCTTC.

This clonotype was counted many times. The rearrangement uses TRBV10-3 and TRBJ1-5; D is perhaps TRBD1 (6 bases). Germline V gene data show CDR1 as ENHRY and CDR2 as SYGVKD. The CDR3 spans 14 residues. Trimming took off 2 bases at V and 2 bases at J, with 7 bases between the two ends. CDR3 region: CAISEGQRNQPQHF. CDR3 bases: TGTGCCATCAGTGAGGGACAGCGCAATCAGCCCCAGCATTTT.

This clonotype was observed many times. The CDR3: CASRKTSGLTQETQYF. Here the CDR3 DNA reads TGCGCCAGCAGGAAGACTAGCGGCCTAACCCAAGAGACCCAGTACTTC. The chain carries TRBV10-2 and TRBJ2-5; 9 nucleotides match TRBD2. The CDR3 covers 16 residues. The germline V gene has CDR1 WSHSY and CDR2 SAAADI. J was trimmed by 1 base and V by 6 bases; bases with no gene match: 9.

At least ten counts were recorded for this clonotype. The chain recombines TRBV7-3 with TRBJ2-5; D ambiguous. V gave up 10 bases and J gave up 4 bases, with 10 bases separating them. Germline values: CDR1 SGHTA, CDR2 FQGTGA. The CDR3 spans 11 residues. The CDR3: CATLGLETQYF. In DNA, the CDR3 is TGTGCCACTTTGGGATTAGAGACCCAGTACTTC. The full variable domain, completed using reference TRBV7-3 and TRBJ2-5, is GAGVSQTPSNKVTEKGKYVELRCDPISGHTALYWYRQSLGQGPEFLIYFQGTGAADDSGLPNDRFFAVRPEGSVSTLKIQRTERGDSAVYLCATLGLETQYFGPGTRLLVL.

The chain has TRBV20-1 and TRBJ2-7; possible D gene TRBD1, 6 bases. Germline values: CDR1 DFQATT, CDR2 SNEGSKA (reference sequence). The CDR3 is made up of 11 amino acids. The V end lost 3 bases, the J end lost 7 bases, and 10 bases lay between the germline ends. The CDR3: CSASQTGEQYF. In DNA, the CDR3 is TGCAGTGCTAGCCAAACAGGGGAGCAGTACTTC.

This clonotype was found many times. The chain carries TRBV5-1 and TRBJ1-2; D ambiguous. The V gene lost 3 bases and the J gene lost 7 bases, with 10 bases spanning the gap. CDR3 length: 12 residues. CDR1 SGHRS and CDR2 YFSETQ come from the germline V gene. CDR3 amino acids: CASSSDWGGYTF. The CDR3 DNA sequence: TGCGCCAGCAGCTCCGACTGGGGTGGCTACACCTTC.

This clonotype came up many times. J is TRBJ2-5 and V is TRBV7-6; D gene unclear. CDR1 SGHVS and CDR2 FNYEAQ come from the germline V gene. The CDR3 runs to 16 residues. V was trimmed by 1 base and J by 0 bases, leaving 12 bases between them. In DNA form, the CDR3 reads TGTGCCAGCAGCTTAGGGGCAGGCCGGGACCAAGAGACCCAGTACTTC. Translating it yields CASSLGAGRDQETQYF.